The 15 T cell receptor beta chains below come from one sample, sequenced in a study of blood T cell repertoires in COVID-19. The table came from immunoSEQ multiplex PCR; TCRdb's copy has only in-frame clones and leaves some out. The sample has approximately 50,000 clones, 80% to 95% seen once. The sample consisted of peripheral blood. All receptors derive from a man aged 45-60 years with active COVID-19.

This clone was found once. This chain links TRBV24-1 with TRBJ2-1, with 7 bases lining up with TRBD2. The CDR3 sequence is 11 residues long. The germline CDR1 and CDR2 sequences are KGHDR and SFDVKD. V was pared by 5 bases and J by 15 bases, with 6 bases of the junction left unmatched. DNA for the CDR3: TGTGCCACCAGTGCCGGGGGAGGGCTGTTCTTC. It specifies CATSAGGGLFF.

V is TRBV2 and J is TRBJ1-2; D gene unclear. Between the trimmed V and J ends, which lost 1 base and 8 bases, there was a span of 11 bases. This CDR3 is built from 13 residues. Germline loops: CDR1 SNHLY, CDR2 FYNNEI. Written as DNA, the CDR3 is TGTGCCAGCAGTGAAGATACGGGTTTCGGCTACACCTTC. This encodes CASSEDTGFGYTF. Full variable domain (remainder filled in from reference TRBV2 and TRBJ1-2): EPEVTQTPSHQVTQMGQEVILRCVPISNHLYFYWYRQILGQKVEFLVSFYNNEISEKSEIFDDQFSVERPDGSNFTLKIRSTKLEDSAMYFCASSEDTGFGYTFGSGTRLTVV.

V gene TRBV28 combines with J gene TRBJ2-7; 7 nucleotides line up with TRBD2. V dropped 5 bases and J dropped 3; count of bases not matched to a gene: 13. From germline, CDR1 is MDHEN and CDR2 SYDVKM. The length of the CDR3 is 16 residues. CDR3 loop: CASSPTRGSGVYEQYF. CDR3 coding DNA: TGTGCCAGCAGTCCCACCCGGGGGAGCGGGGTCTACGAGCAGTACTTC.

The V gene is TRBV13, the J gene TRBJ2-1, with TRBD2 as a possible D gene (7 bases). Germline V CDR1 and CDR2: PRHDT, FYEKMQ (reference sequence). The CDR3 extends over 14 amino acids. V lost 10 bases and J lost 7, with 20 bases in between. The CDR3 DNA reads TGTGCCACCCGGATGAGGGGGGGGCCTAATGAGCAGTTCTTC. Encoded protein: CATRMRGGPNEQFF. Supplemented by reference TRBV13 and TRBJ2-1, the full variable domain reads AAGVIQSPRHLIKEKRETATLKCYPIPRHDTVYWYQQGPGQDPQFLISFYEKMQSDKGSIPDRFSAQQFSDYHSELNMSSLELGDSALYFCATRMRGGPNEQFFGPGTRLTVL.

This chain links TRBV6-5 with TRBJ2-4, with unresolved D. Germline values: CDR1 MNHEY, CDR2 SVGAGI. The CDR3 spans 13 residues. V was shortened by 9 bases and J by 0 bases, with 9 bases between the two germline ends. The CDR3 protein is CASRTLAKNIQYF. The CDR3 coding sequence is TGTGCCAGTCGAACTTTAGCCAAAAACATTCAGTACTTC.

This chain links TRBV5-1 with TRBJ2-5; 7 bases are a match to TRBD2. The V and J ends lost 0 bases and 1 base, in that order; junction bases with no gene match: 6. The CDR3 loop spans 16 amino acids. Germline loops: CDR1 SGHRS, CDR2 YFSETQ. The CDR3: CASSLVLTSAQETQYF. In DNA, the CDR3 is TGCGCCAGCAGCTTGGTCCTTACTAGCGCCCAAGAGACCCAGTACTTC.

The V gene is TRBV4-1, the J gene TRBJ2-7; 8 nucleotides agree with TRBD1. Trimming removed 2 bases from V and 5 bases from J; junction bases left unmatched: 11. Germline V gene data show CDR1 as MGHRA and CDR2 as YSYEKL. There are 16 residues in the CDR3. The CDR3 nucleotides are TGCGCCAGCAGCCAATATCCTTGGCAGGGGGCAAACGAGCAGTACTTC. It encodes CASSQYPWQGANEQYF.

The chain links TRBV28 to TRBJ2-3, with 7 nucleotides matching TRBD1. Germline lookup yields CDR1 MDHEN and CDR2 SYDVKM. The CDR3 sequence is 16 residues long. Trimming cost V 7 bases and J 5 bases; bases outside gene matches: 15. This CDR3 is CASTPTGTVPVDTQYF. CDR3 sequence (DNA): TGTGCCAGCACCCCCACCGGGACAGTACCGGTAGATACGCAGTATTTT.

The rearrangement uses TRBV5-1 and TRBJ2-2; 10 positions agree with TRBD1. This CDR3 contains 14 residues. Germline V gives CDR1 SGHRS, CDR2 YFSETQ. V was clipped by 4 bases and J by 4 bases; unmatched bases: 1. The CDR3 sequence is CASSRDRGTGELFF. The DNA of the CDR3 is TGCGCCAGCAGCCGGGACAGGGGCACCGGGGAGCTGTTTTTT.

The chain recombines TRBV3-1 (or the pseudogene TRBV3-2) with TRBJ2-1; D gene unclear. This CDR3 has 15 amino acids. Trimming cost V 1 base and J 0 bases, with 7 bases left between them. Germline loops: CDR1 LGHDT, CDR2 YNNKEL (reference sequence). The CDR3 coding sequence is TGTGCCAGCAGCCAAGGGCCAGGCTCCTACAATGAGCAGTTCTTC. This sequence encodes CASSQGPGSYNEQFF.

This chain joins TRBV7-9 and TRBJ2-3; D gene ambiguous. CDR1 is SEHNR and CDR2 is FQNEAQ in the germline V gene (reference sequence). This CDR3 has 15 amino acids. V was clipped by 5 bases and J by 3 bases, with 15 bases between them. DNA for the CDR3: TGTGCCAGCAGCCCTAAAATGAGGTTGACAGATACGCAGTATTTT. As protein: CASSPKMRLTDTQYF.

The chain has TRBV28 and TRBJ2-1, with no clear D. Germline-derived CDR1 and CDR2 are MDHEN and SYDVKM. This CDR3 is 15 amino acids long. V lost 2 bases to trimming and J lost 9 bases, with 17 bases between them. The CDR3 protein is CASSLPTTYGGEQFF. Here the CDR3 DNA reads TGTGCCAGCAGTTTACCGACGACCTATGGCGGTGAGCAGTTCTTC.

This clone was counted a single time. The chain employs TRBV2 and TRBJ1-5; D is undetermined. Trimming took off 7 bases at V and 5 bases at J, with 12 bases between the two ends. Germline CDR1 SNHLY, CDR2 FYNNEI. This CDR3 contains 13 residues. CDR3 bases: TGTGCCAGCAACGAAGTCCGGGATCAGCCCCAGCATTTT. Translated, it gives CASNEVRDQPQHF.

V and J are TRBV7-3 and TRBJ2-2; possible D gene TRBD1, 5 bases. The CDR3 runs 15 residues. V lost 1 base, J lost 6 bases, and 12 bases lay in between. Germline CDR1 and CDR2: SGHTA and FQGTGA. The CDR3 here is CASSLIGDSAGELFF. The CDR3 bases are TGTGCCAGCAGCTTAATAGGGGATTCCGCCGGGGAGCTGTTTTTT.

This clone was seen just once. J is TRBJ2-2 and V is TRBV9, with D unclear. This CDR3 comprises 14 residues. V gave up 0 bases and J gave up 8 bases, with 11 bases separating them. Germline-derived CDR1 and CDR2 are SGDLS and YYNGEE. The CDR3 region is CASSVGRRSGELFF. Written as DNA, the CDR3 is TGTGCCAGCAGCGTAGGTCGCAGGTCGGGGGAGCTGTTTTTT.